The present TCR beta chain was sequenced within a study of identical twins. All of the donors were Caucasians in good health. Between the trimmed V and J ends, which lost 5 bases and 6 bases, there was a span of 22 bases. This CDR3 spans 16 amino acids. This clonotype was recorded many times. Its antigen is unknown. Whole-study findings and limits: Model-predicted out-of-frame TCR alpha sharing fell below observed values in monozygotic twins.

From the 5' RACE reads, TCRdb called clonotypes with MiXCR, one entry per CDR3 protein. The sample has approximately 670,000 distinct CDR3 sequences, approximately 6% seen once. This receptor was identified in a man younger than 35 in good health. What was sequenced was naive T cells sorted from blood. This chain links TRBV12-3 or TRBV12-4 with TRBJ2-5; D might be TRBD1 or TRBD2, each matching 5 bases. CDR3 loop: CASSPSEGDQEKTQYF. Here the CDR3 DNA reads TGTGCCAGCAGTCCCTCTGAAGGGGACCAGGAAAAGACCCAGTACTTC.